These T cell receptor beta chains were read from a single sample in a study of PD-1 blockade in classical Hodgkin lymphoma. TCRdb's copy holds only in-frame clones and misses some; the assay was immunoSEQ multiplex PCR. The data show 15,000 to 20,000 clones, with around 80% seen just once and 20% held by the top ten. The specimen comprised peripheral blood mononuclear cells (PBMCs), sampled before the fourth cycle of nivolumab. The source is a human donor with classical Hodgkin lymphoma. The conserved cysteine and the conserved F or W are not part of the CDR3 here. Part of the rows lack a size; the others show once, few, many or a class for expanded clones.

j_call: TRBJ2-3
v_call: TRBV7-7
clone_size: -
cdr3_aa: ASSVGTGGHQTDTQY

j_call: TRBJ1-5
v_call: TRBV6-1
clone_size: once
cdr3_aa: ASPHQPQH

j_call: TRBJ2-2
v_call: TRBV20-1
clone_size: -
cdr3_aa: SAGVRGELF

j_call: TRBJ2-3
v_call: TRBV7-9
clone_size: -
cdr3_aa: ASSLGTGVTDTQY

j_call: TRBJ2-3
v_call: TRBV7-9
clone_size: -
cdr3_aa: ASSLDGGRSTDTQY

j_call: TRBJ1-2
v_call: TRBV18
clone_size: -
cdr3_aa: ASSPLDQASGNGYT

j_call: TRBJ2-5
v_call: TRBV9
clone_size: -
cdr3_aa: ASSVGLAGIQETQY

j_call: TRBJ1-1
v_call: TRBV19
clone_size: -
cdr3_aa: ASGLGTEAF

j_call: TRBJ2-1
v_call: TRBV11-2
clone_size: -
cdr3_aa: ASSLGWVRVNEQF

j_call: TRBJ1-2
v_call: TRBV19
clone_size: -
cdr3_aa: ASSILGGDYT

j_call: TRBJ2-1
v_call: TRBV5-1
clone_size: -
cdr3_aa: ASSLVASGRDEQF

j_call: TRBJ1-2
v_call: TRBV29-1
clone_size: -
cdr3_aa: SVGPIDYGYT

j_call: TRBJ1-4
v_call: TRBV13
clone_size: -
cdr3_aa: ASSLRQGANYEKLF

j_call: TRBJ2-5
v_call: TRBV9
clone_size: once
cdr3_aa: ASSVRASEIYTGETQY

j_call: TRBJ2-3
v_call: TRBV5-1
clone_size: -
cdr3_aa: ASSVGPGLAGADTQY

j_call: TRBJ2-1
v_call: TRBV19
clone_size: once
cdr3_aa: ASSLKRAPGNEQF

j_call: TRBJ1-1
v_call: TRBV7-9
clone_size: -
cdr3_aa: ASSLVGGAF

j_call: TRBJ1-4
v_call: TRBV5-1
clone_size: -
cdr3_aa: ASSLGQGNEKLF

j_call: TRBJ1-1
v_call: TRBV25-1
clone_size: -
cdr3_aa: ASSEWVNTEAF

j_call: TRBJ2-1
v_call: TRBV28
clone_size: -
cdr3_aa: ASSLFASGRNFYNEQF

j_call: TRBJ2-3
v_call: TRBV4-2
clone_size: -
cdr3_aa: ASSQVGGTDTQY

j_call: TRBJ2-5
v_call: TRBV29-1
clone_size: medium-sized
cdr3_aa: SVDPGQGAATQY

j_call: TRBJ2-2
v_call: TRBV5-4
clone_size: -
cdr3_aa: ASSQTGAISGELF

j_call: TRBJ2-3
v_call: TRBV7-9
clone_size: few
cdr3_aa: ASGQGNADTQY

j_call: TRBJ2-3
v_call: TRBV6-5
clone_size: -
cdr3_aa: ASSSALNTQY

j_call: TRBJ2-2
v_call: TRBV2
clone_size: few
cdr3_aa: ASSETGPGLNTGELF

j_call: TRBJ1-2
v_call: TRBV5-5
clone_size: -
cdr3_aa: ASSLSWGASNYGYT

j_call: TRBJ1-2
v_call: TRBV28
clone_size: -
cdr3_aa: ASSLRAIYGYT

j_call: TRBJ2-7
v_call: TRBV6-6
clone_size: once
cdr3_aa: ASKGLANYEQY

j_call: TRBJ2-3
v_call: TRBV5-4
clone_size: -
cdr3_aa: ASSLSRDTQY

j_call: TRBJ1-2
v_call: TRBV6-5
clone_size: -
cdr3_aa: ASSPDRARLGYT

j_call: TRBJ2-1
v_call: TRBV29-1
clone_size: -
cdr3_aa: SVEPGPEQF

j_call: TRBJ2-2
v_call: TRBV2
clone_size: -
cdr3_aa: ASSEGFRAGELF

j_call: TRBJ2-2
v_call: TRBV9
clone_size: -
cdr3_aa: ASSVTTGHTGELF

j_call: TRBJ2-1
v_call: TRBV28
clone_size: -
cdr3_aa: ASSLDTGLYNNEQF

j_call: TRBJ1-3
v_call: TRBV19
clone_size: -
cdr3_aa: ASRKPGAIY

j_call: TRBJ2-3
v_call: TRBV5-1
clone_size: -
cdr3_aa: ASSLGAGPDTQY

j_call: TRBJ1-2
v_call: TRBV27
clone_size: -
cdr3_aa: ASSITGSYGYT

j_call: TRBJ2-2
v_call: TRBV9
clone_size: once
cdr3_aa: ASSVVGLAANTGELF

j_call: TRBJ1-4
v_call: TRBV14
clone_size: -
cdr3_aa: ASSQELGTQLF

j_call: TRBJ2-3
v_call: TRBV9
clone_size: -
cdr3_aa: ASSVVGGSLTDTQY

j_call: TRBJ2-3
v_call: TRBV6-6
clone_size: -
cdr3_aa: ASSYSVSTDTQY

j_call: TRBJ2-1
v_call: TRBV19
clone_size: few
cdr3_aa: ASSAIGRGEQF